The 7 T cell receptor beta chains in this list originate from one sample, sequenced in a study of CD8+ T cells in alopecia areata. Once RNA had been extracted, it was reverse transcribed into cDNA to act as the sequencing template. The table came from immunoSEQ multiplex PCR; TCRdb's copy has only in-frame clones and leaves some out. The sample lists over 150,000 clones, 59% occurring once. Here the sequenced sample was CD4+ T cells sorted from blood, taken at week 0. These receptors were obtained from a human donor with alopecia areata.

This clone was seen more than once but under ten times. The J gene is TRBJ1-4, the V gene TRBV29-1, with a possible D match to TRBD1 (6 bases). Per the germline V gene, CDR1 is SQVTM and CDR2 is ANQGSEA. This CDR3 comprises 12 residues. The V and J ends lost 6 bases and 8 bases respectively, with 13 bases between them. Here the CDR3 DNA reads TGCAGCGTCACTCACGGACAGGAAAAACTGTTTTTT. Encoded protein: CSVTHGQEKLFF. The entire variable domain, with the rest obtained from reference TRBV29-1 and TRBJ1-4, is as follows: SAVISQKPSRDICQRGTSLTIQCQVDSQVTMMFWYRQQPGQSLTLIATANQGSEATYESGFVIDKFPISRPNLTFSTLTVSNMSPEDSSIYLCSVTHGQEKLFFGSGTQLSVL.

V usage is TRBV10-3 and J usage is TRBJ2-2; D call uncertain. Germline loops: CDR1 ENHRY, CDR2 SYGVKD. The CDR3 is made up of 14 amino acids. V shed 3 bases and J shed 7 bases, with 12 bases lying between them. The DNA of the CDR3 is TGTGCCATCAGTGACTCCTTTACTGGCGGGGAGCTGTTTTTT. Translation gives CAISDSFTGGELFF.

The rearrangement joins TRBV30 to TRBJ1-2; D is uncertain. The ends were cut back, 6 bases at V and 2 bases at J, with 13 bases in the middle. The CDR3 is 13 residues long. Germline assignment: CDR1 GTSNPN and CDR2 SVGIG (reference sequence). The CDR3 loop is CACPRKTNYGYTF. The CDR3 region has the DNA TGTGCCTGCCCAAGAAAGACCAACTATGGCTACACCTTC.

This rearrangement joins TRBV15 to TRBJ2-7, with D tentatively TRBD1 (5 bases). This CDR3 comprises 13 residues. Germline CDR1 is LNHNV and CDR2 is YYDKDF (reference sequence). Trimming took 1 base from V and 4 from J, leaving 8 bases between them. CDR3 coding DNA: TGTGCCACCAGCAGAGGGGCAGGGTACGAGCAGTACTTC. Translating it yields CATSRGAGYEQYF.

This clone was counted only a few times. The rearrangement uses TRBV2 and TRBJ1-6; the D gene is possibly TRBD1 (6 bases). CDR3 length: 14 residues. The germline CDR1 and CDR2 sequences are SNHLY and FYNNEI. With 6 bases removed from V and 4 bases from J, the gap between germline ends came to 10 bases. This CDR3 reads CASRVTGYNSPLHF. DNA of the CDR3: TGTGCCAGCAGAGTGACAGGTTATAATTCACCCCTCCACTTT.

CDR3 in amino acids: CASSELPGLGYF. The CDR3, as DNA: TGTGCCAGCAGTGAACTCCCGGGACTAGGGTACTTC. The V call is TRBV6-5, the J call TRBJ2-4; 8 bases map to TRBD2. Trimming took 5 bases from V and 15 from J; bases not matched to a gene: 9. Looked up from germline, CDR1 is MNHEY and CDR2 is SVGAGI. This CDR3 spans 12 amino acids.

V and J are TRBV5-1 and TRBJ2-1; 8 nucleotides align to TRBD2. V lost 4 bases, J lost 1 base, and 19 bases stayed unmatched. Germline CDR1 SGHRS, CDR2 YFSETQ. The CDR3 totals 20 residues. The CDR3, as DNA: TGCGCCAGCAGCGCCGCCCGTTACCCTCTTAGCGGGACATCCTACAATGAGCAGTTCTTC. Its translation: CASSAARYPLSGTSYNEQFF.